This entry lists 21 T cell receptor beta chains sequenced from one sample in a study of blood T cell repertoires in COVID-19. This table comes from immunoSEQ multiplex PCR, and its TCRdb copy is limited to in-frame clones, with some not included. The sample lists 200,000 or so clones; approximately 80% were seen once. Sequencing input: peripheral blood. All receptors come from a human donor in a cohort sampled during active COVID-19.

This chain uses TRBV2 with TRBJ2-1; 12 positions agree with TRBD2. V was clipped by 8 bases and J by 6 bases; unmatched bases: 8. CDR1 and CDR2 (germline): SNHLY, FYNNEI. The CDR3 has 15 amino acids. CDR3 coding DNA: TGTGCCAGCCGATCTCTAGCGGGAGGGGGCAATGAGCAGTTCTTC. Amino acids: CASRSLAGGGNEQFF.

The genes are TRBV19 and TRBJ2-1, with 10 bases identical to TRBD2. The trim removed 1 base at V and 7 bases at J, leaving 4 bases unmatched. The CDR3 totals 15 residues. Germline loops: CDR1 LNHDA, CDR2 SQIVND (reference sequence). As DNA, the CDR3 is TGTGCCAGTAGTATAGGATCAGCGGGAGGGAATGAGCAGTTCTTC. It is translated as CASSIGSAGGNEQFF.

The rearrangement joins TRBV4-1 to TRBJ1-5, with TRBD1 as a possible D gene (5 bases). CDR1 and CDR2 from the germline V gene are MGHRA and YSYEKL. The V end lost 0 bases, the J end lost 7 bases, and 13 bases lay between the germline ends. The CDR3 length is 15 residues. The CDR3 region is CASSQESAGRQPQHF. CDR3 nucleotides: TGCGCCAGCAGCCAAGAGTCGGCAGGGAGGCAGCCCCAGCATTTT.

The J gene is TRBJ1-5, the V gene TRBV27; TRBD1 matches 9 bases. V was pared by 8 bases and J by 5 bases, with 7 bases of the junction left unmatched. The CDR3 extends over 14 amino acids. Germline V gene lookup returns CDR1 MNHEY and CDR2 SMNVEV (reference sequence). The CDR3 protein is CASRRQGGDQPQHF. CDR3 DNA sequence: TGTGCCAGCCGCCGACAGGGGGGAGATCAGCCCCAGCATTTT.

The chain uses TRBV3-1 (or the pseudogene TRBV3-2) and TRBJ2-1; 8 nucleotides line up with TRBD2. This CDR3 has 15 amino acids. Germline V gene lookup returns CDR1 LGHDT and CDR2 YNNKEL (reference sequence). V gave up 6 bases and J gave up 4 bases; unmatched junction bases: 8. Here the CDR3 reads CASRPHGRGYNEQFF. The CDR3 DNA is TGTGCCAGCAGACCTCACGGGAGGGGATACAATGAGCAGTTCTTC.

In this sample, this clone turned up once. The CDR3 protein is CASSQDGIGGRSYEQYF. The CDR3 nucleotides are TGTGCCAGCAGCCAAGATGGGATCGGCGGGAGGTCTTACGAGCAGTACTTC. The genes are TRBV3-1 (or the pseudogene TRBV3-2) and TRBJ2-7; 8 bases map to TRBD2. The CDR3 contains 17 residues. Germline CDR1 reads LGHDT; CDR2 reads YNNKEL (reference sequence). With V trimmed by 0 bases and J by 4 bases, 11 bases remained unmatched.

The CDR3 bases are TGTGCCAGCAGCCAAGATTGGGGCCCCATCTCCTACGAGCAGTACTTC. This sequence encodes CASSQDWGPISYEQYF. This chain joins TRBV4-2 and TRBJ2-7, with D perhaps matching TRBD1 (5 bases). The CDR3 is made up of 16 amino acids. Per germline, CDR1 LGHNA and CDR2 YNFKEQ. V lost 0 bases and J lost 0, with 12 bases in between.

The rearrangement links TRBV10-3 to TRBJ2-7; TRBD2 aligns across 13 bases. The length of the CDR3 is 18 residues. Per the germline V gene, CDR1 is ENHRY and CDR2 is SYGVKD. The V and J ends lost 4 bases and 2 bases, in that order; junction bases with no gene match: 11. The CDR3 reads CAISGGLAGFSFTYEQYF. The DNA for the CDR3 is TGTGCCATCAGTGGGGGACTAGCGGGATTCTCTTTCACCTACGAGCAGTACTTC.

This chain links TRBV11-2 with TRBJ1-5, with D uncertain. This CDR3 region has 13 residues. Germline V gene sequence: CDR1 SGHAT, CDR2 FQNNGV. The germline V and J ends were trimmed by 2 bases and 5 bases, with 7 bases remaining between them. The CDR3: CASSLSDYQPQHF. Here the CDR3 DNA reads TGTGCCAGCAGCTTATCAGATTATCAGCCCCAGCATTTT.

CDR3 coding DNA: TGTGCCAGCACTGAAGACATGAACACTGAAGCTTTCTTT. Protein product: CASTEDMNTEAFF. V usage is TRBV12-3 or TRBV12-4 and J usage is TRBJ1-1, with D unresolved. V was trimmed by 7 bases and J by 0 bases, leaving 9 bases between them. This CDR3 is 13 amino acids long.

The sample holds one count of this clone. V usage is TRBV5-1 and J usage is TRBJ2-7; 7 positions match TRBD2. The CDR3 spans 15 residues. The ends lost 4 bases at V and 3 bases at J; junction bases unmatched: 10. CDR1 and CDR2 from the germline V gene are SGHRS and YFSETQ. The CDR3 DNA reads as TGCGCCAGCAGCCTCAGAGGGCGGGAGAGCTACGAGCAGTACTTC. Its protein is CASSLRGRESYEQYF.

This chain uses TRBV5-5 with TRBJ1-1, with unresolved D. Per the germline V gene, CDR1 is SGHKS and CDR2 is YYEKEE (reference sequence). The CDR3 length is 17 residues. The germline V and J ends were trimmed by 0 bases and 0 bases, with 15 bases remaining between them. The CDR3 here is CASSLVSLRVMNTEAFF. CDR3 DNA: TGTGCCAGCAGCTTGGTATCTCTACGGGTCATGAACACTGAAGCTTTCTTT.

The genes are TRBV29-1 and TRBJ1-5; D gene uncertain. Germline CDR1 SQVTM, CDR2 ANQGSEA. The CDR3 runs 13 residues. Trimming took 3 bases from V and 4 from J, leaving 10 bases between them. CDR3: CSVEAGGNQPQHF. The CDR3 DNA reads TGCAGCGTTGAGGCAGGTGGGAATCAGCCCCAGCATTTT. The complete variable domain, with remaining parts taken from reference TRBV29-1 and TRBJ1-5, reads SAVISQKPSRDICQRGTSLTIQCQVDSQVTMMFWYRQQPGQSLTLIATANQGSEATYESGFVIDKFPISRPNLTFSTLTVSNMSPEDSSIYLCSVEAGGNQPQHFGDGTRLSIL.

The chain employs TRBV7-9 and TRBJ2-2, with D uncertain. The CDR3 is 15 amino acids. Germline CDR1 and CDR2: SEHNR and FQNEAQ (reference sequence). V lost 5 bases to trimming and J lost 2 bases, with 12 bases between them. CDR3 loop: CASSLPDSNTGELFF. Written as DNA, the CDR3 is TGTGCCAGCAGCCTCCCAGACTCCAACACCGGGGAGCTGTTTTTT.

DNA for the CDR3: TGTGCCAGCAGCTTGGCCGGAGGACAGGGCGCCGATAAATGGCCCCAGTACTTC. Its protein product is CASSLAGGQGADKWPQYF. The chain is built from TRBV5-4 and TRBJ2-5, with 8 bases that match TRBD1. The CDR3 contains 18 residues. The germline CDR1 and CDR2 sequences are SGHNT and YYREEE (reference sequence). The ends lost 0 bases at V and 9 bases at J; junction bases unmatched: 19.

This chain joins TRBV4-1 and TRBJ2-4; 8 bases fit TRBD1. The CDR3 consists of 17 residues. V gave up 4 bases and J gave up 0 bases; unmatched junction bases: 8. Germline V gene data show CDR1 as MGHRA and CDR2 as YSYEKL. CDR3 sequence (DNA): TGCGCCAGCAGCCCTCGCAGGGGGCTGGTAGCCAAAAACATTCAGTACTTC. Residues: CASSPRRGLVAKNIQYF.

J is TRBJ1-4 and V is TRBV2, with 7 bases fitting TRBD1. Germline V CDR1 and CDR2: SNHLY, FYNNEI. There are 14 residues in the CDR3. Germline trimming cut 8 bases from V and 4 bases from J; bases unmatched to any gene: 7. The CDR3 loop is CASSKDRINEKLFF. As DNA, the CDR3 is TGTGCCAGCTCCAAGGACAGGATTAATGAAAAACTGTTTTTT.

The V and J genes are TRBV27 and TRBJ2-1; the match to TRBD2 covers 9 bases. Trimming took 6 bases from V and 7 from J; bases not matched to a gene: 7. CDR1 is MNHEY and CDR2 is SMNVEV in the germline V gene (reference sequence). The CDR3 covers 14 residues. CDR3 coding DNA: TGTGCCAGCAGATCCGCGGGAGGGCCGAATGAGCAGTTCTTC. As protein: CASRSAGGPNEQFF.

V and J are TRBV5-4 and TRBJ1-6, with TRBD1 matching 8 bases. Germline values: CDR1 SGHNT, CDR2 YYREEE (reference sequence). This CDR3 has 14 residues. J lost 7 bases, V lost 4 bases, and 4 bases had no gene match. Written as DNA, the CDR3 is TGTGCCAGCAGCAGACAGGGGTTGAATTCACCCCTCCACTTT. As protein: CASSRQGLNSPLHF.

The J gene is TRBJ2-7, the V gene TRBV2; a weak D match, TRBD2 (5 bases). The CDR3 length is 13 residues. CDR1 SNHLY and CDR2 FYNNEI come from the germline V gene. Trimming took off 2 bases at V and 1 base at J, with 6 bases between the two ends. CDR3 in amino acids: CASSEWTSYEQYF. CDR3 nucleotide sequence: TGTGCCAGCAGTGAATGGACTTCCTACGAGCAGTACTTC. The whole variable domain, filled in from reference TRBV2 and TRBJ2-7, reads EPEVTQTPSHQVTQMGQEVILRCVPISNHLYFYWYRQILGQKVEFLVSFYNNEISEKSEIFDDQFSVERPDGSNFTLKIRSTKLEDSAMYFCASSEWTSYEQYFGPGTRLTVT.

The chain couples TRBV12-5 to TRBJ2-5; 7 bases are shared with TRBD2. The CDR3 runs 17 residues. Germline V gene sequence: CDR1 LGHNT, CDR2 FRNRAP. V lost 3 bases to trimming and J lost 5 bases; unmatched junction nucleotides: 15. CDR3 sequence (DNA): TGTGCTAGTGGTTTAAGGTGGGGGGGGACTGCACCGGAGACCCAGTACTTC. It is translated as CASGLRWGGTAPETQYF.